A selection of T cell receptor beta chains follows, all from one sample in a study of blood T cell repertoires in COVID-19. The assay was immunoSEQ multiplex PCR, and TCRdb's table has in-frame clones only and misses some. The sample carries just over 300,000 clones, roughly 86% recorded once. Specimen: peripheral blood. These receptors were taken from a young woman with COVID-19, enrolled during active disease. Both conserved end residues are part of each CDR3. Fields, in order: clone size, V gene, D gene, J gene, CDR3 protein, CDR3 DNA. The D gene is left open where the match is weak. Not all rows give a size; the values are once, few, many and, for expanded clones, a class.

clone_size: -; v_call: TRBV6-6; d_call: TRBD2; j_call: TRBJ2-7; cdr3_aa: CASSLAGVSDEQYF; cdr3_nt: TGTGCCAGCAGTTTGGCGGGGGTAAGCGACGAGCAGTACTTC
clone_size: -; v_call: TRBV5-1; d_call: TRBD1; j_call: TRBJ2-5; cdr3_aa: CASSLGTGQGARETQYF; cdr3_nt: TGCGCCAGCAGCTTGGGGACCGGACAGGGGGCTAGGGAGACCCAGTACTTC
clone_size: -; v_call: TRBV21-1; d_call: -; j_call: TRBJ1-5; cdr3_aa: CASSTGTSNQPQHF; cdr3_nt: TGTGCCAGCAGCACCGGGACAAGCAATCAGCCCCAGCATTTT
clone_size: -; v_call: TRBV7-8; d_call: TRBD2; j_call: TRBJ2-7; cdr3_aa: CASSLDPPSTSGGRYEQYF; cdr3_nt: TGTGCCAGCAGCTTAGACCCCCCATCAACTAGCGGGGGGAGGTACGAGCAGTACTTC
clone_size: -; v_call: TRBV28; d_call: TRBD1; j_call: TRBJ2-1; cdr3_aa: CASSPGGMEQFF; cdr3_nt: TGTGCCAGCAGTCCAGGGGGCATGGAACAGTTCTTC
clone_size: -; v_call: TRBV7-2; d_call: TRBD1; j_call: TRBJ1-2; cdr3_aa: CASSSRTGEYYGYTF; cdr3_nt: TGTGCCAGCAGTTCCAGGACAGGGGAGTACTATGGCTACACCTTC
clone_size: -; v_call: TRBV5-1; d_call: TRBD1; j_call: TRBJ2-6; cdr3_aa: CASSLGTGGGGANVLTF; cdr3_nt: TGCGCCAGCAGCTTGGGGACAGGTGGCGGTGGGGCCAACGTCCTGACTTTC
clone_size: -; v_call: TRBV18; d_call: -; j_call: TRBJ1-4; cdr3_aa: CASSPGEKRELFF; cdr3_nt: TGTGCCAGCTCACCAGGGGAGAAAAGAGAGCTGTTTTTT
clone_size: -; v_call: TRBV19; d_call: -; j_call: TRBJ2-1; cdr3_aa: CASSPRGIYNEQFF; cdr3_nt: TGTGCCAGTAGCCCGCGGGGAATTTACAATGAGCAGTTCTTC
clone_size: -; v_call: TRBV4-2; d_call: -; j_call: TRBJ1-3; cdr3_aa: CASSQELGAGNTIYF; cdr3_nt: TGTGCCAGCAGCCAAGAACTCGGGGCTGGAAACACCATATATTTT
clone_size: -; v_call: TRBV5-1; d_call: -; j_call: TRBJ2-2; cdr3_aa: CASSLQQGDGELFF; cdr3_nt: TGCGCCAGCAGCTTACAGCAAGGGGACGGGGAGCTGTTTTTT
clone_size: -; v_call: TRBV5-1; d_call: -; j_call: TRBJ1-1; cdr3_aa: CASSPAGRRNTEAFF; cdr3_nt: TGCGCCAGCAGCCCGGCGGGACGGAGGAACACTGAAGCTTTCTTT
clone_size: -; v_call: TRBV6-1; d_call: -; j_call: TRBJ1-2; cdr3_aa: CASSDRGSGYGYTF; cdr3_nt: TGTGCCAGCAGTGACAGGGGATCGGGATATGGCTACACCTTC
clone_size: -; v_call: TRBV2; d_call: -; j_call: TRBJ1-5; cdr3_aa: CASVRSDGEPQHF; cdr3_nt: TGTGCCAGCGTCCGTTCTGACGGGGAGCCCCAGCATTTT
clone_size: -; v_call: TRBV6-1; d_call: -; j_call: TRBJ1-2; cdr3_aa: CASSEREGKNGYTF; cdr3_nt: TGTGCCAGCAGTGAACGGGAGGGTAAGAATGGCTACACCTTC
clone_size: -; v_call: TRBV10-1; d_call: TRBD1; j_call: TRBJ2-7; cdr3_aa: CASNAGTGGKEQYF; cdr3_nt: TGCGCCAGCAACGCCGGGACAGGGGGCAAAGAGCAGTACTTC
clone_size: -; v_call: TRBV6-5; d_call: -; j_call: TRBJ1-5; cdr3_aa: CASSPAGWNQPQHF; cdr3_nt: TGTGCCAGCAGCCCCGCAGGGTGGAATCAGCCCCAGCATTTT
clone_size: once; v_call: TRBV28; d_call: TRBD1; j_call: TRBJ1-6; cdr3_aa: CASKTGGFSNSPLHF; cdr3_nt: TGTGCCAGCAAGACAGGGGGCTTCAGCAATTCACCCCTCCACTTT
clone_size: -; v_call: TRBV9; d_call: TRBD2; j_call: TRBJ2-1; cdr3_aa: CASSVSGGVYNEQFF; cdr3_nt: TGTGCCAGCAGCGTAAGCGGGGGGGTCTACAATGAGCAGTTCTTC